These T cell receptor beta chains were read from a single sample in a study of blood T cells in healthy people across ages. TCRdb re-called the 5' RACE reads through MiXCR, storing one row per CDR3 protein. The data show 1.5 million or so distinct CDR3 sequences, roughly 43% seen once. Sequenced: blood. The receptors originated from a woman under 30 in good health. The CDR3 runs from the conserved cysteine through the conserved F or W. A D gene is named only where the DNA matches it firmly. For some rows the clone size is stated as once, few or many, or as a class when expanded; others skip it.

j_gene | d_gene | abundance | v_gene | len | CDR3nt | CDR3aa
TRBJ2-5 | - | - | TRBV15 | 16 | TGTGCCACCAGCTTGTTCCGGACACTCAGCAAGGAGACCCAGTACTTC | CATSLFRTLSKETQYF
TRBJ2-3 | - | few | TRBV29-1 | 13 | TGCAGCGTTGCCTCGTCGGGGGCGCGTACGCAGTATTTT | CSVASSGARTQYF
TRBJ2-1 | TRBD1 | - | TRBV27 | 16 | TGTGCCAGCAGGGTACAGGGGTCATCTAAAATCAATGAGCAGTTCTTC | CASRVQGSSKINEQFF
TRBJ2-7 | - | - | TRBV20-1 | 14 | TGCAGTGCTAGTTTGCGGATAGACTACAATGAGCAGTACTTC | CSASLRIDYNEQYF
TRBJ1-2 | TRBD1 | few | TRBV29-1 | 13 | TGCAGCGTTGTGCAGGGGGCGAACGATGGCTACACCTTC | CSVVQGANDGYTF
TRBJ2-1 | TRBD2 | - | TRBV3-1 | 19 | TGTGCCAGCAGCCAAGGCCCTAGCGGGAGCCCTAGCTCCTACAATGAGCAGTTCTTC | CASSQGPSGSPSSYNEQFF
TRBJ2-1 | - | few | TRBV6-2/TRBV6-3 | 13 | TGTGCCAGCAGGGACTACGACTACAATGAGCAGTTCTTC | CASRDYDYNEQFF
TRBJ1-2 | - | - | TRBV7-2 | 11 | TGTGCCAGCAGCTGGTGGGGAGGCTACACCTTC | CASSWWGGYTF
TRBJ1-2 | - | - | TRBV4-1 | 16 | TGCGCCAGCAGCCGTGTCCCTACGGGACGGAACTATGGCTACACCTTC | CASSRVPTGRNYGYTF
TRBJ1-1 | TRBD1 | - | TRBV20-1 | 14 | TGCAGTGCTACCGGGACAGGGATCCAGGGCGGAGCTTTCTTT | CSATGTGIQGGAFF
TRBJ2-7 | - | - | TRBV29-1 | 13 | TGCAGCGCCTCTCCAGGAGGATCCTACGAGCAGTACTTC | CSASPGGSYEQYF
TRBJ2-1 | - | few | TRBV28 | 16 | TGTGCCAGCAGTCTATGGGGGGACACCCTGTACAATGAGCAGTTCTTC | CASSLWGDTLYNEQFF
TRBJ2-2 | - | - | TRBV4-2 | 14 | TGTGCCAGCAGCCAAAGCTTAGTAGGCGGGGAGCTGTTTTTT | CASSQSLVGGELFF
TRBJ2-2 | TRBD1 | - | TRBV12-3/TRBV12-4 | 16 | TGTGCCAGCAGCCATAGACAGGGGTACGACACCGGGGAGCTGTTTTTT | CASSHRQGYDTGELFF
TRBJ1-5 | - | - | TRBV28 | 21 | TGTGCCAGCAGTTTAGTAGCGGGCGCTCCCACACTCGTATTAGGGGATCAGCCCCAGCATTTT | CASSLVAGAPTLVLGDQPQHF
TRBJ1-5 | - | - | TRBV12-3/TRBV12-4 | 16 | TGTGCCGGCAGGAATACCGGGACATTTGGTGGTCAGCCCCAGCATTTT | CAGRNTGTFGGQPQHF
TRBJ2-1 | - | - | TRBV7-8 | 16 | TGTGCCAGCGGCCCCGTAAAAGGGCCCTCCTACAATGAGCAGTTCTTC | CASGPVKGPSYNEQFF
TRBJ2-3 | - | many | TRBV29-1 | 15 | TGCAGCGCCCAACAAATTGGGGCTGGAAAAGATACGCAGTATTTT | CSAQQIGAGKDTQYF
TRBJ2-1 | - | - | TRBV11-3 | 13 | TGTGCCAGCAGCTCCGACAGTCACAATGAGCAGTTCTTC | CASSSDSHNEQFF
TRBJ2-7 | TRBD2 | - | TRBV12-5 | 14 | TGTGCTAGTGCCGTAGCGGGAGCCTCCTACGAGCAGTACTTC | CASAVAGASYEQYF
TRBJ2-7 | TRBD2 | few | TRBV29-1 | 17 | TGCAGCGTTGTTAATTTTGGGTTTGGGCTAGCGGGAAGCGAGCAGTACTTC | CSVVNFGFGLAGSEQYF
TRBJ1-2 | - | - | TRBV7-9 | 14 | TGTGCCAGCAGCTCGGAGGGGACCTACTATGGCTACACCTTC | CASSSEGTYYGYTF
TRBJ1-1 | - | - | TRBV7-9 | 14 | TGTACCAGCAGCTACCGGACGGGGAACACTGAAGCTTTCTTT | CTSSYRTGNTEAFF
TRBJ2-7 | - | few | TRBV7-9 | 13 | TGTGCCAGCAGCTTACCGGCCGGGAGCGAGCAGTACTTC | CASSLPAGSEQYF
TRBJ2-1 | - | - | TRBV6-2/TRBV6-3 | 13 | TGTGCCAGCAGTTACAGACTCAGCAATGAGCGGTTCTTC | CASSYRLSNERFF
TRBJ2-7 | - | few | TRBV12-3/TRBV12-4 | 16 | TGTGCCAGCAGTTCCCTCGGGGGTAGCGGATCTTACGAGCAGTACTTC | CASSSLGGSGSYEQYF
TRBJ2-5 | - | - | TRBV9 | 13 | TGTGCCAGCAGCGTAGCCAACGGAGAGACCCAGTACTTC | CASSVANGETQYF
TRBJ1-2 | - | - | TRBV7-9 | 15 | TGTGCCAGCAGCCCGGGACCACCAGCCGTTTATGGCTACACCTTC | CASSPGPPAVYGYTF
TRBJ2-7 | - | - | TRBV20-1 | 15 | TGCAGTGCTAGAGATCCAGGTGGAGAAGGCAATGAGCAGTACTTC | CSARDPGGEGNEQYF
TRBJ2-7 | TRBD1 | many | TRBV7-2 | 15 | TGTGCCAGCAGCTTCACCGGGACAGGGGTTGGAGAGCAGTACTTC | CASSFTGTGVGEQYF
TRBJ2-7 | TRBD2 | few | TRBV20-1 | 16 | TGCAGTGCTAGCAAACCCATTTCTAGCGGCACCTACGAGCAGTACTTC | CSASKPISSGTYEQYF
TRBJ2-7 | TRBD2 | - | TRBV6-2/TRBV6-3 | 15 | TGTGCCAGCAGTTACGGACTAGCGACCACCTACGAGCAGTACTTC | CASSYGLATTYEQYF
TRBJ1-5 | - | few | TRBV5-6 | 14 | TGTGCCAGCAGCGTAGGACCCGGGGAACAGCCCCAGCATTTT | CASSVGPGEQPQHF
TRBJ2-1 | TRBD2 | - | TRBV25-1 | 16 | TGTGCCAGCAGTGAATCCCAGCGGGGCCTTTACAATGAGCAGTTCTTC | CASSESQRGLYNEQFF
TRBJ2-7 | - | few | TRBV10-3 | 11 | TGTGCCATTTGTCTCCCAAGGGAGCAGTACTTC | CAICLPREQYF
TRBJ2-3 | - | - | TRBV27 | 13 | TGTGCCAGCAGTGTACCCGGCTGGGATACGCAGTATTTT | CASSVPGWDTQYF
TRBJ1-2 | - | - | TRBV3-1 | 12 | TGTGCCAGCAGCCGCGGGGGACCAGACTACACCTTC | CASSRGGPDYTF
TRBJ1-2 | TRBD1 | few | TRBV7-6 | 16 | TGTGCCAGCAGCTCTGGACAGGGAACCTCTAACTATGGCTACACCTTC | CASSSGQGTSNYGYTF
TRBJ2-4 | TRBD2 | - | TRBV7-2 | 20 | TGTGCCAGCAGCTTAGGAGTACTAGCGGGAGGGCTGGGTGCCAAAAACATTCAGTACTTC | CASSLGVLAGGLGAKNIQYF
TRBJ2-1 | - | - | TRBV6-5 | 14 | TGTGCCAGCATAGCACAGGGTTCATACAATGAGCAGTTCTTC | CASIAQGSYNEQFF
TRBJ2-7 | TRBD1 | many | TRBV9 | 13 | TGTGCCAGCAGCGAGGGGGCAACCTACGAGCAGTACTTC | CASSEGATYEQYF
TRBJ2-1 | - | - | TRBV6-1 | 14 | TGTGCCAGCAGTGAAGAATTATTCGTCGGACCGCAGTTCTTC | CASSEELFVGPQFF
TRBJ2-7 | TRBD1 | - | TRBV6-2/TRBV6-3 | 15 | TGTGCCAGCAGTTACTCGTCCGGGACAGGGGACGAGCAGTACTTC | CASSYSSGTGDEQYF
TRBJ1-2 | - | - | TRBV30 | 12 | TGTGCCTGGAGGGCAGGATCTTATGGCTACACCTTC | CAWRAGSYGYTF
TRBJ1-1 | - | - | TRBV9 | 13 | TGTGCCAGCAGCGTACAGCAGACGACTGAAGCTTTCTTT | CASSVQQTTEAFF
TRBJ2-5 | TRBD2 | - | TRBV4-3 | 14 | TGCGCCAGCAGCCAGGGACTAGCGGCCAATGAGCAGTACTTC | CASSQGLAANEQYF
TRBJ2-4 | - | - | TRBV13 | 20 | TGTGCCAGCAGCCCCGAATTTATTTCGGGACCTCCTAGAACCAAAAACATTCAGTACTTC | CASSPEFISGPPRTKNIQYF
TRBJ2-5 | TRBD2 | - | TRBV12-3/TRBV12-4 | 16 | TGTGCCAGCAAGTTTACTAGCGGCACGTTTCAAGAGACCCAGTACTTC | CASKFTSGTFQETQYF
TRBJ2-1 | - | many | TRBV18 | 14 | TGTGCCAGCTCACCACCTAGCTCCTACAATGAGCAGTTCTTC | CASSPPSSYNEQFF
TRBJ2-7 | - | few | TRBV6-5 | 15 | TGTGCCAGCAGTTACTCACCGGGCCTCTCCTACGAGCAGTACTTC | CASSYSPGLSYEQYF